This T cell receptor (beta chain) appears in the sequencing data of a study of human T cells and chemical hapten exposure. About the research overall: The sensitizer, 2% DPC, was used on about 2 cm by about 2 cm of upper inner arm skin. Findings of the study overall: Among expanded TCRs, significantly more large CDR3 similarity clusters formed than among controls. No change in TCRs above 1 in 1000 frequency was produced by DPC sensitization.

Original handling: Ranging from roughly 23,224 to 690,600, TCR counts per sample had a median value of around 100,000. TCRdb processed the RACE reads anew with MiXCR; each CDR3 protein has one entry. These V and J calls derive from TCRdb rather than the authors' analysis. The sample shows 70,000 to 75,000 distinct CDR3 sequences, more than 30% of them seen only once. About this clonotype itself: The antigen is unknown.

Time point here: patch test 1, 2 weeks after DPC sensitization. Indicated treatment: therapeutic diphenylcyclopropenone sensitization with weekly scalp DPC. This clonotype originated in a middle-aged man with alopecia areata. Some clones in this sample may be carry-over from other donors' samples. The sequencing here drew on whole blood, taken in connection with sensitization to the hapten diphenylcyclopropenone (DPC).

This chain's CDR3 is CASRPNPGLALYNEQFF. Here the CDR3 DNA reads TGTGCCAGTAGGCCCAATCCGGGACTAGCGCTATACAATGAGCAGTTCTTC. The chain carries TRBV19 and TRBJ2-1, with 10 positions matching TRBD2. Germline V gives CDR1 LNHDA, CDR2 SQIVND (reference sequence). With 6 bases clipped from V and 4 bases from J, the junction kept 12 bases outside the gene matches. The CDR3 is 17 amino acids.